The 9 T cell receptor beta chains reported below all come from one sample, sequenced in a study of neurological immune-mediated disorders. TCRdb recomputed calls from the 5' RACE reads with MiXCR, one row per CDR3 protein. This sample has around 76,000 distinct CDR3 sequences; 10% to 13% occur once, and the top ten carry roughly a tenth. Described time point: longitudinal time-point 1 (baseline). The specimen was PBMCs. Receptors were obtained from a man in his thirties or forties in good health.

This clonotype has a count of ten or more. This chain joins TRBV4-1 and TRBJ1-2, with a possible D match to TRBD1 (6 bases). Germline V gives CDR1 MGHRA, CDR2 YSYEKL. V was cut by 5 bases and J by 3 bases, with 16 bases left in between. The CDR3 length is 15 residues. The CDR3 loop is CASSWLGGRDYGYTF. CDR3 DNA sequence: TGCGCCAGCAGCTGGTTGGGGGGGCGCGACTATGGCTACACCTTC.

This clonotype was picked up many times. This chain joins TRBV12-3 or TRBV12-4 and TRBJ2-1; TRBD2 matches 8 bases. Trimming took 4 bases from V and 8 from J; bases not matched to a gene: 10. The CDR3 totals 15 residues. CDR3 sequence: CASSWAITSGHEQFF. CDR3 coding DNA: TGTGCCAGCAGTTGGGCGATAACTAGCGGTCATGAGCAGTTCTTC.

The chain uses TRBV29-1 and TRBJ1-2; the D is unclear. Germline CDR1 is SQVTM and CDR2 is ANQGSEA. The germline V and J ends were trimmed by 3 bases and 10 bases, with 3 bases remaining between them. This CDR3 has 8 amino acids. CDR3 coding DNA: TGCAGCGTTGACGCCTACACCTTC. It encodes CSVDAYTF.

This clonotype was detected ten times or more. The gene calls are TRBV29-1 and TRBJ2-3; weak D call: TRBD1 (6 bases). The CDR3 covers 13 residues. Deletions cut 3 bases from V and 4 bases from J, with 11 bases between. Germline V lookup: CDR1 SQVTM, CDR2 ANQGSEA. This CDR3 reads CSVELAGADTQYF. In nucleotides, the CDR3 is TGCAGCGTTGAGTTGGCAGGGGCAGATACGCAGTATTTT.

This clonotype was counted ten times or more. The chain carries TRBV20-1 and TRBJ1-1; weak D call: TRBD1 (6 bases). In germline, CDR1 is DFQATT, CDR2 SNEGSKA (reference sequence). The germline V and J ends were trimmed by 4 bases and 0 bases, with 12 bases remaining between them. The CDR3 has 14 amino acids. CDR3 region: CSAKLRDMNTEAFF. CDR3 nucleotides: TGCAGTGCTAAACTCCGGGACATGAACACTGAAGCTTTCTTT.

This clonotype was detected many times. The rearrangement links TRBV21-1 to TRBJ1-2. TRBV21-1 is termed a pseudogene. This CDR3 has 14 residues. The CDR3 region has the DNA TGTGCCAGCAGCAAAGGAGAAGGCGACTATGGCTACACCTTC. This translates into CASSKGEGDYGYTF.

This clonotype was recorded many times. The chain employs TRBV15 and TRBJ2-1, with 13 bases fitting TRBD2. There are 14 residues in the CDR3. Germline assignment: CDR1 LNHNV and CDR2 YYDKDF (reference sequence). The V segment lost 5 bases and the J segment 7 bases; nucleotides outside the gene matches: 2. The CDR3 here is CATSRTSGSNEQFF. CDR3 nucleotides: TGTGCCACCAGCCGGACTAGCGGGAGTAATGAGCAGTTCTTC.

This clonotype came up many times. The chain uses TRBV5-1 and TRBJ2-1; 10 bases align to TRBD2. Looked up from germline, CDR1 is SGHRS and CDR2 is YFSETQ. J gave up 6 bases and V 7 bases, and 10 bases lay outside the gene matches. The CDR3 is 15 amino acids. DNA for the CDR3: TGCGCCAGCCAGTCTCTAGCGGGAGAGTCCAATGAGCAGTTCTTC. This translates into CASQSLAGESNEQFF. The complete variable domain, with remaining parts taken from reference TRBV5-1 and TRBJ2-1, reads KAGVTQTPRYLIKTRGQQVTLSCSPISGHRSVSWYQQTPGQGLQFLFEYFSETQRNKGNFPGRFSGRQFSNSRSEMNVSTLELGDSALYLCASQSLAGESNEQFFGPGTRLTVL.

Notes on this clonotype: Germline and junction disagree at one end, which may indicate a read error. V and J are TRBV29-1 and TRBJ2-5; 7 nucleotides align to TRBD2. CDR1 and CDR2 from the germline V gene are SQVTM and ANQGSEA. CDR3 size: 13 residues. CDR3 nucleotides: TGCAGCGTTGCGGGAGCCCGGGAGGATACCCATTACTTC. Its protein is CSVAGAREDTHYF.